This T cell receptor beta chain comes out of a study of T cell changes during pregnancy in multiple sclerosis. V gave up 1 base and J gave up 3 bases, with 14 bases separating them. In germline, CDR1 is SGHDN, CDR2 FVKESK. The CDR3 consists of 16 residues. Assay: immunoSEQ multiplex PCR; the TCRdb copy retains only in-frame clones and omits some. Of about 70,000 clones detected, around 94% appear once; the ten largest clones hold 0.58%. The chain couples TRBV14 to TRBJ2-3; D is unclear. The source of this sequence is a female donor with multiple sclerosis, enrolled in a pregnancy study. Sequences were derived from peripheral blood, sampled in the third trimester of pregnancy. The CDR3 region has the DNA TGTGCCAGCAGCCAAGCAAGAGGTTACGGGACAGATACGCAGTATTTT. Residues: CASSQARGYGTDTQYF.